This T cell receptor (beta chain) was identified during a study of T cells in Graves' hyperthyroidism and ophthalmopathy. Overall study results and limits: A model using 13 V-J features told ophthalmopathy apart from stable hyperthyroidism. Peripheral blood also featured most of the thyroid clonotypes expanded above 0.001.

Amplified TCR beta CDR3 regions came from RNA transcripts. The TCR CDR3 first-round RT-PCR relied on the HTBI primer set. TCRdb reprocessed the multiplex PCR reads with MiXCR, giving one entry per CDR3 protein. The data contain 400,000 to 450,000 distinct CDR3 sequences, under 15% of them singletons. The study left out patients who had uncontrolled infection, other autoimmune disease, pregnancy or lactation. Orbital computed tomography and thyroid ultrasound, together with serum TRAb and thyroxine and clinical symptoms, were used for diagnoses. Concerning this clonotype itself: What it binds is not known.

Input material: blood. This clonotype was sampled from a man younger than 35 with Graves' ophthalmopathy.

The CDR3 loop is CASSPSWSQETQYF. The CDR3 bases are TGCGCCAGCAGCCCCTCATGGAGCCAAGAGACCCAGTACTTC. The chain links TRBV5-1 to TRBJ2-5; D is ambiguous. CDR1 is SGHRS and CDR2 is YFSETQ in the germline V gene. The CDR3 contains 14 residues. V lost 4 bases and J 1 base, leaving 11 bases between the germline ends.